What follows are 2 T cell receptor beta chains derived from one specimen sequenced in a study of blood T cells in healthy people across ages (dated by TCRdb to the mid-2010s). The method behind the library was 5' RACE. Reads for this sample came from an Illumina HiSeq 2500. The second PCR ran for roughly 7 to 11 cycles and used a J-beta primer mix along with a sample-barcoded 5' primer. TCRdb redid the processing of the public reads, applying fastp at Q25 and MiXCR, and retained in-frame beta chains. Entries are consolidated by CDR3 protein sequence, retaining the most common genes and DNA. The sample table lists 580,000 or so distinct CDR3 sequences, 45% to 55% of them with a count of one. The leading ten clones occupy approximately 25% of the sample. What was sequenced was blood. Source of these receptors: an elderly man in good health.

This clonotype was detected only once. The chain combines TRBV7-6 with TRBJ2-1; 7 bases map to TRBD2. CDR1 and CDR2 from the germline V gene are SGHVS and FNYEAQ. Unmatched junction bases numbered 6, after V lost 5 bases and J lost 2 bases. There are 15 residues in the CDR3. CDR3 region: CASSAQGLTYNEQFF. The CDR3 bases are TGTGCCAGCAGCGCGCAGGGACTAACCTACAATGAGCAGTTCTTC.

This clonotype came up a few times. This chain uses TRBV6-6 with TRBJ2-2, with D unclear. Germline CDR1 MNHNY, CDR2 SVGAGI (reference sequence). V was cut by 0 bases and J by 7 bases, with 12 bases left in between. This CDR3 has 15 residues. In nucleotides, the CDR3 is TGTGCCAGCAGTTACTCGAACTCAGCCGTCGGGGAGCTGTTTTTT. It codes for CASSYSNSAVGELFF.